Shown below are 13 T cell receptor beta chains from a single sample sequenced in a study of OX40 agonist ivuxolimab in advanced cancers. Clones were read by immunoSEQ multiplex PCR, and TCRdb kept only the in-frame ones, dropping some. The data contain 55,000 to 80,000 clones, roughly 83% of them singletons. This sample comprised CD4+ or CD8+ T cells sorted from blood, obtained in a trial of the OX40 agonist ivuxolimab. The origin of the receptors is an adult with an advanced solid tumor such as melanoma, head and neck, liver or kidney cancer.

The CDR3 nucleotides are TGTGCCAGCCACCGGGGGGCAGATACGCAGTATTTT. It yields the protein CASHRGADTQYF. This chain uses TRBV6-5 with TRBJ2-3; TRBD2 agrees at 7 bases. The J segment lost 4 bases and the V segment lost 8 bases, leaving 3 bases of the junction unmatched. Germline loops: CDR1 MNHEY, CDR2 SVGAGI. This CDR3 has 12 amino acids.

The chain recombines TRBV23-1 with TRBJ2-1; 13 bases fit TRBD2. TRBV23-1 is treated as an ORF (open reading frame) with a function not yet certain. The CDR3 consists of 16 residues. Germline trimming cut 4 bases from V and 3 bases from J; bases unmatched to any gene: 3. For the CDR3, the DNA is TGCGCCAGCAGTCCCGGGACTAGCGGGATCTACAATGAGCAGTTCTTC. Its protein product is CASSPGTSGIYNEQFF.

J is TRBJ2-3 and V is TRBV5-6, with 9 bases that match TRBD2. The CDR3 extends over 15 amino acids. CDR1 is SGHDT and CDR2 is YYEEEE in the germline V gene. Germline trimming cut 0 bases from V and 6 bases from J; bases unmatched to any gene: 5. The CDR3 DNA follows: TGTGCCAGCAGCTTGGGAGGTAGCGGGAGTGATACGCAGTATTTT. Translating it yields CASSLGGSGSDTQYF.

The rearrangement uses TRBV2 and TRBJ1-5; unclear D gene. The germline V gene encodes CDR1 SNHLY and CDR2 FYNNEI. This CDR3 is built from 14 residues. Trimming took off 1 base at V and 2 bases at J, with 6 bases between the two ends. CDR3: CASSEELGNQPQHF. Written as DNA, the CDR3 is TGTGCCAGCAGTGAAGAGTTGGGCAATCAGCCCCAGCATTTT.

The chain combines TRBV5-1 with TRBJ2-1; D remains unclear. Trimming pared 0 bases from V and 4 bases from J, leaving 14 bases between. CDR3 length: 16 amino acids. Germline V lookup: CDR1 SGHRS, CDR2 YFSETQ. DNA for the CDR3: TGCGCCAGCAGCTTGGGTCCCCAGGCCCTGTACAATGAGCAGTTCTTC. This sequence encodes CASSLGPQALYNEQFF.

V usage is TRBV2 and J usage is TRBJ2-1; no definite D call. Germline loops: CDR1 SNHLY, CDR2 FYNNEI. V was trimmed by 7 bases and J by 14 bases, leaving 15 bases between them. The length of the CDR3 is 11 residues. The CDR3 region is CASMRAAGEFF. The CDR3, as DNA: TGTGCCAGCATGAGAGCCGCCGGTGAGTTCTTC.

This clone was seen just once. The CDR3 DNA follows: TGTGCCAGCAGCCCCCGGAACTATAGCAATCAGCCCCAGCATTTT. The encoded protein is CASSPRNYSNQPQHF. The chain has TRBV9 and TRBJ1-5; D is ambiguous. The V end was cut by 4 bases, the J end by 0 bases, with 11 bases between. CDR1 is SGDLS and CDR2 is YYNGEE in the germline V gene. This CDR3 has 15 residues.

The V call is TRBV7-9, the J call TRBJ2-7; TRBD2 matches at 11 bases. J gave up 3 bases and V 4 bases, and 5 bases lay outside the gene matches. This CDR3 has 15 amino acids. In germline, CDR1 is SEHNR, CDR2 FQNEAQ (reference sequence). The CDR3 here is CASSSVTSGNYEQYF. The CDR3 region has the DNA TGTGCCAGCAGCTCTGTGACTAGCGGGAACTACGAGCAGTACTTC. Full variable domain (outside the CDR3, taken from reference TRBV7-9 and TRBJ2-7): DTGVSQNPRHKITKRGQNVTFRCDPISEHNRLYWYRQTLGQGPEFLTYFQNEAQLEKSRLLSDRFSAERPKGSFSTLEIQRTEQGDSAMYLCASSSVTSGNYEQYFGPGTRLTVT.

CDR3 residues: CASSESHIVDQPQHF. CDR3 nucleotide sequence: TGCGCCAGCAGTGAGTCCCACATCGTCGATCAGCCCCAGCATTTT. V gene TRBV10-2 combines with J gene TRBJ1-5; D gene uncertain. With 0 bases removed from V and 5 bases from J, the gap between germline ends came to 11 bases. The CDR3 extends over 15 amino acids. The germline CDR1 and CDR2 sequences are WSHSY and SAAADI.

The genes are TRBV6-1 and TRBJ2-1, with D perhaps TRBD1 (6 bases). The length of the CDR3 is 14 residues. V was cut by 4 bases and J by 0 bases, with 7 bases left in between. Germline assignment: CDR1 MNHNS and CDR2 SASEGT. As DNA, the CDR3 is TGTGCCAGCAGTGGGACAGCCTCCTACAATGAGCAGTTCTTC. Protein product: CASSGTASYNEQFF.

This clone was seen once. The chain uses TRBV10-3 and TRBJ2-2, with D tentatively TRBD1 or TRBD2 (6 bases each). CDR1 and CDR2 (germline): ENHRY, SYGVKD. Trimming took 0 bases from V and 0 from J, leaving 8 bases between them. The CDR3 covers 16 residues. CDR3 amino acids: CAISESGGANTGELFF. The CDR3 nucleotides are TGTGCCATCAGTGAGTCGGGGGGCGCGAACACCGGGGAGCTGTTTTTT.

V is TRBV5-4 and J is TRBJ2-3, with 8 bases matching TRBD1. The trim removed 4 bases at V and 5 bases at J, leaving 6 bases unmatched. Germline lookup yields CDR1 SGHNT and CDR2 YYREEE (reference sequence). The CDR3 loop spans 14 amino acids. The CDR3 reads CASSPGQVRDTQYF. CDR3 in DNA: TGTGCCAGCAGCCCGGGACAGGTGCGAGATACGCAGTATTTT.

This chain links TRBV7-9 with TRBJ2-1; 8 bases agree with TRBD1. Germline assignment: CDR1 SEHNR and CDR2 FQNEAQ (reference sequence). Trimming removed 1 base from V and 4 bases from J; junction bases left unmatched: 3. The CDR3 consists of 15 residues. The CDR3 reads CASSLGTGPYNEQFF. CDR3 coding DNA: TGTGCCAGCAGCTTAGGGACAGGGCCATACAATGAGCAGTTCTTC.